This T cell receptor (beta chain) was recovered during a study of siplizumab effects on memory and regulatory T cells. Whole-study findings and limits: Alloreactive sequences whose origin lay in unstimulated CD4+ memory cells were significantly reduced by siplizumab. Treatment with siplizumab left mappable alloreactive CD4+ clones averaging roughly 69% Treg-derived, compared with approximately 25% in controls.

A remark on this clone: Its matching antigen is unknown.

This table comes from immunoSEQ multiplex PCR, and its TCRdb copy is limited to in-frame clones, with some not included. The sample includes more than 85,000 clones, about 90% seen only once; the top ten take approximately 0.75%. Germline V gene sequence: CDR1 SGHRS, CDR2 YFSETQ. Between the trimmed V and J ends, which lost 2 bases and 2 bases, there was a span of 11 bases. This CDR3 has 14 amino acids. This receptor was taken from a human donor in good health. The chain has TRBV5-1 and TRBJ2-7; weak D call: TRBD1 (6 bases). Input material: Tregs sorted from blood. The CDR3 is CASSFRTETYEQYF. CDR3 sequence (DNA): TGCGCCAGCAGCTTTAGGACAGAGACCTACGAGCAGTACTTC. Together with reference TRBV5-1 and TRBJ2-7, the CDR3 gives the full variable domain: KAGVTQTPRYLIKTRGQQVTLSCSPISGHRSVSWYQQTPGQGLQFLFEYFSETQRNKGNFPGRFSGRQFSNSRSEMNVSTLELGDSALYLCASSFRTETYEQYFGPGTRLTVT.